Each of the 17 T cell receptor beta chains below was sequenced from the same sample in a study of blood T cell repertoires in COVID-19. Sequencing was performed with immunoSEQ multiplex PCR; in TCRdb, only in-frame clones are kept and a portion is missing. The sample records some 230,000 clones, about 86% being singletons. Sample: PBMCs or T cells enriched from blood (not recorded which). Receptors originate from a middle-aged woman with acute COVID-19.

The chain couples TRBV12-3 or TRBV12-4 to TRBJ1-5; D is unresolved. V dropped 3 bases and J dropped 6 bases, with 6 bases sitting between them. The CDR3 is 12 residues long. CDR3 residues: CASSLGLQPQHF. CDR3 sequence (DNA): TGTGCCAGCAGTTTGGGCCTTCAGCCCCAGCATTTT.

The rearrangement joins TRBV9 to TRBJ2-3; 8 bases fit TRBD2. Unmatched junction bases numbered 7, after V lost 3 bases and J lost 4 bases. The CDR3 runs to 15 residues. Germline V gene data show CDR1 as SGDLS and CDR2 as YYNGEE. CDR3: CASSAYLAGSDTQYF. CDR3 DNA: TGTGCCAGCAGCGCATATCTAGCGGGCTCAGATACGCAGTATTTT.

J is TRBJ2-1 and V is TRBV28; D call uncertain. CDR3 size: 13 residues. Per germline, CDR1 MDHEN and CDR2 SYDVKM. The V gene lost 4 bases and the J gene lost 1 base, with 5 bases spanning the gap. CDR3 loop: CASSSFSYNEQFF. DNA for the CDR3: TGTGCCAGCAGTTCCTTTTCCTACAATGAGCAGTTCTTC.

This chain connects TRBV4-1 to TRBJ2-1, with 13 bases aligning to TRBD2. Germline trimming cut 5 bases from V and 9 bases from J; bases unmatched to any gene: 4. CDR1 and CDR2 from the germline V gene are MGHRA and YSYEKL. The length of the CDR3 is 14 residues. The CDR3 loop is CASSSGLAGVEQFF. CDR3 DNA sequence: TGCGCCAGCAGCTCCGGACTAGCGGGAGTTGAGCAGTTCTTC.

Only one count was recorded for this clone. The V and J genes are TRBV19 and TRBJ1-6; the D is unclear. With 6 bases removed from V and 4 bases from J, the gap between germline ends came to 16 bases. CDR3 length: 16 residues. The V gene's germline CDR1 is LNHDA and CDR2 SQIVND (reference sequence). DNA for the CDR3: TGTGCCAGTAGCTTCAGGATCCAATCTTATAATTCACCCCTCCACTTT. Translated, it gives CASSFRIQSYNSPLHF.

The rearrangement joins TRBV10-1 to TRBJ2-7, with 8 bases aligning to TRBD1. CDR1 is WNHNN, CDR2 SYGVQD, per germline (reference sequence). The CDR3 sequence is 16 residues long. The V gene end was trimmed by 7 bases and the J gene end by 4 bases; junction bases not matched to a gene: 15. The CDR3 is CASIRIQGGNGYEQYF. The DNA for the CDR3 is TGCGCCAGCATTAGAATACAGGGGGGTAATGGATACGAGCAGTACTTC.

The rearrangement uses TRBV5-1 and TRBJ2-1, with no clear D. CDR1 is SGHRS and CDR2 is YFSETQ in the germline V gene. Trimming left V 0 bases short and J 10 bases short, with 5 bases between. This CDR3 has 11 residues. The CDR3 here is CASSLGPEQFF. The CDR3, as DNA: TGCGCCAGCAGCTTGGGGCCGGAGCAGTTCTTC.

The chain links TRBV3-1 (or the pseudogene TRBV3-2) to TRBJ2-2; TRBD2 matches at 11 bases. The J segment lost 0 bases and the V segment lost 4 bases, leaving 4 bases of the junction unmatched. Germline V gene lookup returns CDR1 LGHDT and CDR2 YNNKEL (reference sequence). The CDR3 runs 17 residues. This CDR3 is CASSPISGGANTGELFF. CDR3 sequence (DNA): TGTGCCAGCAGCCCCATTAGCGGGGGGGCGAACACCGGGGAGCTGTTTTTT.

This clone was seen a few times. The sample contains more than one DNA sequence encoding this CDR3. The V gene is TRBV19, the J gene TRBJ2-3, with 8 nucleotides matching TRBD2. Trimming removed 0 bases from V and 3 bases from J; junction bases left unmatched: 5. In germline, CDR1 is LNHDA, CDR2 SQIVND (reference sequence). CDR3 size: 16 residues. CDR3 region: CASSIDHREGTDTQYF. As DNA, the CDR3 is TGTGCCAGTAGTATAGATCATCGGGAGGGGACAGATACGCAGTATTTT.

For the CDR3, the DNA is TGTGCCACTGCGGGGGACACTGAAGCTTTCTTT. This gives the protein CATAGDTEAFF. The rearrangement links TRBV19 to TRBJ1-1; TRBD1 is a possible D gene (5 bases). CDR1 is LNHDA and CDR2 is SQIVND in the germline V gene (reference sequence). V lost 10 bases and J lost 3, with 9 bases in between. CDR3 length: 11 amino acids.

The chain has TRBV7-3 and TRBJ1-1; tentative D call: TRBD1 (6 bases). The length of the CDR3 is 13 residues. Deletions cut 5 bases from V and 4 bases from J, with 11 bases between. CDR1 and CDR2 (germline): SGHTA, FQGTGA. DNA for the CDR3: TGTGCCAGCAGCAAGGGACAAACCACTGAAGCTTTCTTT. As protein: CASSKGQTTEAFF.

CDR3 nucleotides: TGTGCCATCAGCAGTCGCAGGGTAAAGCCCGGGGAGCTGTTTTTT. It codes for CAISSRRVKPGELFF. J is TRBJ2-2 and V is TRBV10-3; perhaps TRBD1 as D (5 bases). The CDR3 is 15 residues long. Trimming stripped 6 bases from V and 6 bases from J, with 17 bases between. The germline V gene encodes CDR1 ENHRY and CDR2 SYGVKD.

This clone was picked up many times. The chain uses TRBV18 and TRBJ2-7, with 7 bases lining up with TRBD2. V shed 6 bases and J 5 bases; nucleotides not matched to a gene: 19. This CDR3 is 17 amino acids long. Germline V gene sequence: CDR1 KGHSH, CDR2 LQKENI. CDR3 bases: TGTGCCAGCTCGCTCACGTCGGGTGGCGGGAGTATCCACGAGCAGTACTTC. Its protein is CASSLTSGGGSIHEQYF.

V usage is TRBV19 and J usage is TRBJ2-2, with 8 bases lining up with TRBD1. V was clipped by 4 bases and J by 6 bases; unmatched bases: 16. The CDR3 loop spans 18 amino acids. CDR1 is LNHDA, CDR2 SQIVND, per germline (reference sequence). The CDR3, as DNA: TGTGCCAGTAGTAACCCCACATTTCAGGGGGCTCCCCCCGGGGAGCTGTTTTTT. As protein: CASSNPTFQGAPPGELFF.

The chain joins TRBV18 to TRBJ1-1, with D possibly being TRBD1 (6 bases). The V end was cut by 5 bases, the J end by 1 base, with 8 bases between. The CDR3 is 13 amino acids. Germline-derived CDR1 and CDR2 are KGHSH and LQKENI. CDR3: CASSVGGNTEAFF. The CDR3 DNA follows: TGTGCCAGCTCAGTAGGGGGGAACACTGAAGCTTTCTTT.

V and J are TRBV5-6 and TRBJ2-5, with D perhaps TRBD2 (5 bases). CDR1 SGHDT and CDR2 YYEEEE come from the germline V gene. The CDR3 has 13 amino acids. V gave up 2 bases and J gave up 5 bases, with 10 bases separating them. The CDR3 nucleotides are TGTGCCAGCAGCTTTTTTAGCGCGGAGACCCAGTACTTC. It yields the protein CASSFFSAETQYF.

The V call is TRBV11-3, the J call TRBJ2-1, with TRBD2 matching 7 bases. V was pared by 5 bases and J by 1 base, with 2 bases of the junction left unmatched. Germline lookup yields CDR1 SGHNT and CDR2 YENEEA. This CDR3 is 14 amino acids long. Here the CDR3 reads CASSPGGSYNEQFF. In DNA form, the CDR3 reads TGTGCCAGCAGCCCCGGGGGGTCCTACAATGAGCAGTTCTTC.